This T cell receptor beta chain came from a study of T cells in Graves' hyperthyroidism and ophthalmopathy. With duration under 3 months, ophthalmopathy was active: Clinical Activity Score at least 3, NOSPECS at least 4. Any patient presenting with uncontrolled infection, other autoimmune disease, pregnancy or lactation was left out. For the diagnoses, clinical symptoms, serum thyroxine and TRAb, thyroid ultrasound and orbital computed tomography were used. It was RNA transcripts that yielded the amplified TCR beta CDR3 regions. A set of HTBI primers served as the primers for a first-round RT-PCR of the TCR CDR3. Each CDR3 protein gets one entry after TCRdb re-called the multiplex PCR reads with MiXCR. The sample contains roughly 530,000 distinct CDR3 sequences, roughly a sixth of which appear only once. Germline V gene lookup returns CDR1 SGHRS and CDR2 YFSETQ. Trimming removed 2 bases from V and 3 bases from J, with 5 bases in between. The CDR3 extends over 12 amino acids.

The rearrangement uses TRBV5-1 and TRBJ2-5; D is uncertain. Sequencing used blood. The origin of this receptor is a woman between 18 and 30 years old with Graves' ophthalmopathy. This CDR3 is CASSLFEETQYF. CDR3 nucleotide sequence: TGCGCCAGCAGCTTATTCGAAGAGACCCAGTACTTC.